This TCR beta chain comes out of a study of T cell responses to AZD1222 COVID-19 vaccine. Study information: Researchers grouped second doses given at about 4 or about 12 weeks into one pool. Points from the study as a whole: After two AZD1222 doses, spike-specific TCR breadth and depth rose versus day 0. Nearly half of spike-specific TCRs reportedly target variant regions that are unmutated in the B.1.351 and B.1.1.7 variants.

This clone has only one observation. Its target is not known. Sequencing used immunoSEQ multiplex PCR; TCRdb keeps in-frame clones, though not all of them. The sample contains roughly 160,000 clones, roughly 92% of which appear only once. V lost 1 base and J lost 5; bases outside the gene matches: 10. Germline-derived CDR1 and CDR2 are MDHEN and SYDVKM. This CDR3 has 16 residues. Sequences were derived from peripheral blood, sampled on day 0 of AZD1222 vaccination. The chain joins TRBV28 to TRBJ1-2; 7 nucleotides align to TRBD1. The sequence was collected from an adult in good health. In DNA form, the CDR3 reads TGTGCCAGCAGTTTATCCCCACCCAAGACAGGGTATGGCTACACCTTC. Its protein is CASSLSPPKTGYGYTF.